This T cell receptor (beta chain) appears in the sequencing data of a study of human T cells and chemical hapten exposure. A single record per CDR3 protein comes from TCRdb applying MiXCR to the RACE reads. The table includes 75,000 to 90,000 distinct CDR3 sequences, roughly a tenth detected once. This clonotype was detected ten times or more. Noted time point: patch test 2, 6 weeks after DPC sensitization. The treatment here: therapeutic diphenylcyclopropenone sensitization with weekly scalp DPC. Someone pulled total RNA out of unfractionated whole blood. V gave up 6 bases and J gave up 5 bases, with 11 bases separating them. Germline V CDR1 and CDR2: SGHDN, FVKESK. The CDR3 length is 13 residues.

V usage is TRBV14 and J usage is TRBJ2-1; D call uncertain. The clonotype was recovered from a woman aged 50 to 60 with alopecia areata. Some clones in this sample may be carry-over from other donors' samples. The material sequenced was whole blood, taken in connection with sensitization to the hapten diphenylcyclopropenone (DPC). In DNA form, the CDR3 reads TGTGCCAGCAGTCCGAGCGTCCACAATGAGCAGTTCTTC. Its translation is CASSPSVHNEQFF. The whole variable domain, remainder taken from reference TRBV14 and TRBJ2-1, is EAGVTQFPSHSVIEKGQTVTLRCDPISGHDNLYWYRRVMGKEIKFLLHFVKESKQDESGMPNNRFLAERTGGTYSTLKVQPAELEDSGVYFCASSPSVHNEQFFGPGTRLTVL.